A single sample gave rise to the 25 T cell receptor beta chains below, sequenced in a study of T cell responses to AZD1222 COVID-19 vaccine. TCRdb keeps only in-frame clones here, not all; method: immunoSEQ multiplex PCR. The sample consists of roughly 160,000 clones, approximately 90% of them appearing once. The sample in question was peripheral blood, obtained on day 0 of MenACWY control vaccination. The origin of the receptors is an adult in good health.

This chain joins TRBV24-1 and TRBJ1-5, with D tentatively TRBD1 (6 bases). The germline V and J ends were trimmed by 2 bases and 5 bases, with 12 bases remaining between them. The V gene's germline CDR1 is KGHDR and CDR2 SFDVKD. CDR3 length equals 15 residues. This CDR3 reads CATSDSGRGYQPQHF. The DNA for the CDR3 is TGTGCCACCAGTGATTCGGGCAGGGGTTATCAGCCCCAGCATTTT.

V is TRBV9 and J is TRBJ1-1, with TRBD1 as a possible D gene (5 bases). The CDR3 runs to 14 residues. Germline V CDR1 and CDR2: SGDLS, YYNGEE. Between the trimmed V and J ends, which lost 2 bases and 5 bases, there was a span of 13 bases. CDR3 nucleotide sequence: TGTGCCAGCAGCGTTCGGGGCGGGGGAACTGAAGCTTTCTTT. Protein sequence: CASSVRGGGTEAFF.

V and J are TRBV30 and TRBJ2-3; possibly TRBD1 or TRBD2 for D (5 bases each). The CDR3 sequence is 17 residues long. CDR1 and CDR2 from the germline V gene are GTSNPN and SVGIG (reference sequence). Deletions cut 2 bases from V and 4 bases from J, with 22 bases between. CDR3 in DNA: TGTGCCTGGAGTCCTCTGAGGTCAGGGAGAGGAGCAGATACGCAGTATTTT. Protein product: CAWSPLRSGRGADTQYF.

CDR3 amino acids: CASSETGVSYQKLFF. The CDR3 DNA reads TGTGCCAGTAGTGAAACAGGGGTATCTTACCAAAAACTGTTTTTT. The chain recombines TRBV19 with TRBJ1-4; TRBD1 aligns across 7 bases. In germline, CDR1 is LNHDA, CDR2 SQIVND (reference sequence). V trimming: 5 bases; J trimming: 9 bases; junction bases outside the gene matches: 12. The CDR3 is made up of 15 amino acids. Supplemented by reference TRBV19 and TRBJ1-4, the full variable domain reads DGGITQSPKYLFRKEGQNVTLSCEQNLNHDAMYWYRQDPGQGLRLIYYSQIVNDFQKGDIAEGYSVSREKKESFPLTVTSAQKNPTAFYLCASSETGVSYQKLFFGSGTQLSVL.

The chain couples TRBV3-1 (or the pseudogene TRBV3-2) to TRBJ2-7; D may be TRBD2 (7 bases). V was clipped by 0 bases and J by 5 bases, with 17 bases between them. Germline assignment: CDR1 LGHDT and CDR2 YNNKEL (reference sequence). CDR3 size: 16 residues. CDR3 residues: CASSQDGGGRADEQYF. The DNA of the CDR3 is TGTGCCAGCAGCCAAGATGGAGGGGGGAGGGCCGACGAGCAGTACTTC.

The CDR3 DNA follows: TGTGCCTGGAGTGTCGGGGGGGCTCTCTATGAGACCCAGTACTTC. Its translation: CAWSVGGALYETQYF. The V and J genes are TRBV30 and TRBJ2-5; 8 bases map to TRBD2. The CDR3 is 15 amino acids. Germline values: CDR1 GTSNPN, CDR2 SVGIG (reference sequence). V shed 0 bases and J 5 bases; nucleotides not matched to a gene: 8.

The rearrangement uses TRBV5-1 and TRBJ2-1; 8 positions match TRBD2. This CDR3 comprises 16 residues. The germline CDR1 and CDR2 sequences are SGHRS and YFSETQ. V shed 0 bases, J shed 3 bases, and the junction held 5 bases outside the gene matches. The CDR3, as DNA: TGCGCCAGCAGCTTGGCGGCGGGAGGCGACTACAATGAGCAGTTCTTC. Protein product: CASSLAAGGDYNEQFF.

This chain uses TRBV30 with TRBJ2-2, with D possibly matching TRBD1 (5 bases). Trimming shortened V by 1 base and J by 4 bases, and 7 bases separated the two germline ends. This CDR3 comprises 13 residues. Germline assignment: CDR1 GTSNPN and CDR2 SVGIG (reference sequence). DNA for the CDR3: TGTGCCTGGAGTGGACAGTTCACCGGGGAGCTGTTTTTT. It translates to CAWSGQFTGELFF.

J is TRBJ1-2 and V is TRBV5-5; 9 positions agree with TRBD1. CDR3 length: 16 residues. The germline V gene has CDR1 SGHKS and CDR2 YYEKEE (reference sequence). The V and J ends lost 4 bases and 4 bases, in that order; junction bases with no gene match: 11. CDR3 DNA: TGTGCCAGCAGCACCTCGACAGGGGGTCTTGGCTATGGCTACACCTTC. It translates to CASSTSTGGLGYGYTF.

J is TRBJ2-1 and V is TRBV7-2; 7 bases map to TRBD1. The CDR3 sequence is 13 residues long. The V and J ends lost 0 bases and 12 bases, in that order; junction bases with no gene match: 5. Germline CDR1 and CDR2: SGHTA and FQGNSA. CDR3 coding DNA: TGTGCCAGCAGCTTAGCGTCGTCAGGGGGGCAGTTCTTC. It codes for CASSLASSGGQFF. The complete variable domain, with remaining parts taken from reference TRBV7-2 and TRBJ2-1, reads GAGVSQSPSNKVTEKGKDVELRCDPISGHTALYWYRQSLGQGLEFLIYFQGNSAPDKSGLPSDRFSAERTGGSVSTLTIQRTQQEDSAVYLCASSLASSGGQFFGPGTRLTVL.

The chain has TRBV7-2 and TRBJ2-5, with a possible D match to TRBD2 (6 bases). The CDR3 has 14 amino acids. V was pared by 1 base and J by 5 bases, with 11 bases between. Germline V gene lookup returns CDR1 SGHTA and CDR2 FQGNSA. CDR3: CASSLGIGRETQYF. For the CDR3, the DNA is TGTGCCAGCAGCTTAGGGATAGGGAGGGAGACCCAGTACTTC.

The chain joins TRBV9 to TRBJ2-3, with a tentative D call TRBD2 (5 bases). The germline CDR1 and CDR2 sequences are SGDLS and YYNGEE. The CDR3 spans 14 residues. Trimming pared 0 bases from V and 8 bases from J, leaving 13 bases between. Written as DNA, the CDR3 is TGTGCCAGCAGCGTAGCTTGGGAGCCAGGTACGCAGTATTTT. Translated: CASSVAWEPGTQYF.

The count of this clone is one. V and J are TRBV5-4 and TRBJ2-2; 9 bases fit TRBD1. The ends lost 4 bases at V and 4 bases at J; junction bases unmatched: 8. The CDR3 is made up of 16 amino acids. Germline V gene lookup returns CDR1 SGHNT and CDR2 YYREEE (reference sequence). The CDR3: CASSQGTGNATGELFF. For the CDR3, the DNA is TGTGCCAGCAGCCAAGGGACAGGGAACGCCACCGGGGAGCTGTTTTTT.

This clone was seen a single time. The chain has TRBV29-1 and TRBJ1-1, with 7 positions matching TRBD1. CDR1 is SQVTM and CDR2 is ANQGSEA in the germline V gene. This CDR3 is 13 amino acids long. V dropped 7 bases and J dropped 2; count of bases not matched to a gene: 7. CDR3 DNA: TGCAGCGCATGGACAGGTGGTAACACTGAAGCTTTCTTT. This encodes CSAWTGGNTEAFF. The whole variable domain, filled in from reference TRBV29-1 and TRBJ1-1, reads SAVISQKPSRDICQRGTSLTIQCQVDSQVTMMFWYRQQPGQSLTLIATANQGSEATYESGFVIDKFPISRPNLTFSTLTVSNMSPEDSSIYLCSAWTGGNTEAFFGQGTRLTVV.

The CDR3: CAWSKDRVGYEQYF. The CDR3 coding sequence is TGTGCCTGGAGTAAAGACAGGGTAGGGTACGAGCAGTACTTC. The chain uses TRBV30 and TRBJ2-7; TRBD1 matches at 7 bases. This CDR3 is built from 14 residues. Germline V CDR1 and CDR2: GTSNPN, SVGIG (reference sequence). Unmatched junction bases numbered 8, after V lost 2 bases and J lost 4 bases.

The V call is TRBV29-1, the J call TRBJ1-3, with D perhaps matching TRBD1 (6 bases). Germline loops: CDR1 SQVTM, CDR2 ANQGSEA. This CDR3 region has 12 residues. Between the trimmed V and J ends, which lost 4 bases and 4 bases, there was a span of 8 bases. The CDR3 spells CSVGGGGNTIYF. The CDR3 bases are TGCAGCGTTGGAGGGGGAGGAAACACCATATATTTT.

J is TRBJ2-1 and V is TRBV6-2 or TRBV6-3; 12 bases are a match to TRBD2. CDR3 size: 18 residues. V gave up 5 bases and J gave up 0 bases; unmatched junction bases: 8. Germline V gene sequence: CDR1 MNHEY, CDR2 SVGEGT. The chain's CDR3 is CASSETSGSVYSYNEQFF. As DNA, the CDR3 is TGTGCCAGCAGTGAGACTAGCGGGAGTGTCTACTCCTACAATGAGCAGTTCTTC.

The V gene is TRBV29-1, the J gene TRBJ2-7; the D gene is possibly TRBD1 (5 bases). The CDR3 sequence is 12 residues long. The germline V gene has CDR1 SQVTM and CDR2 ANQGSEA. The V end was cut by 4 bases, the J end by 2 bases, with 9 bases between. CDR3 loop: CSVARGTYEQYF. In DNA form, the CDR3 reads TGCAGCGTTGCTAGGGGAACCTACGAGCAGTACTTC.

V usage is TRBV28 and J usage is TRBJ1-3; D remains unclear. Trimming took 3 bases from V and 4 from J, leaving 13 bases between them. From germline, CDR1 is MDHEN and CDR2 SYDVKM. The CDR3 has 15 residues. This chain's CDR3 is CASSLGKGTGNTIYF. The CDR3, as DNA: TGTGCCAGCAGTTTGGGAAAGGGAACAGGAAACACCATATATTTT.

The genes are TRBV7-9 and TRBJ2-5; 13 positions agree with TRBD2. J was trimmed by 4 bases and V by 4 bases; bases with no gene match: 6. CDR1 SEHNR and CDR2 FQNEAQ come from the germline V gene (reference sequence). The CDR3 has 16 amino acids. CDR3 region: CASSYGLAGDGETQYF. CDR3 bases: TGTGCCAGCAGCTACGGACTAGCGGGAGATGGAGAGACCCAGTACTTC. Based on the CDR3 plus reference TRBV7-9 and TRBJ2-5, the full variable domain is DTGVSQNPRHKITKRGQNVTFRCDPISEHNRLYWYRQTLGQGPEFLTYFQNEAQLEKSRLLSDRFSAERPKGSFSTLEIQRTEQGDSAMYLCASSYGLAGDGETQYFGPGTRLLVL.

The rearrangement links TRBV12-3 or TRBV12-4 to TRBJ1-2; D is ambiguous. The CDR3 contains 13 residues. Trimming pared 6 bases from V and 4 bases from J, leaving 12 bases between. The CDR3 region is CASSPLGAYGYTF. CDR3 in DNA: TGTGCCAGCAGCCCTCTGGGTGCCTATGGCTACACCTTC.

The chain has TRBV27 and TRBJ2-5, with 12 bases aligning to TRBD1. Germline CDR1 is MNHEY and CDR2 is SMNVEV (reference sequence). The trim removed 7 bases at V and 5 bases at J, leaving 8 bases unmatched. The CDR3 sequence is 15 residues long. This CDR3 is CASKPRDRGLETQYF. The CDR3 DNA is TGTGCCAGCAAGCCGCGGGACAGGGGGCTGGAGACCCAGTACTTC.

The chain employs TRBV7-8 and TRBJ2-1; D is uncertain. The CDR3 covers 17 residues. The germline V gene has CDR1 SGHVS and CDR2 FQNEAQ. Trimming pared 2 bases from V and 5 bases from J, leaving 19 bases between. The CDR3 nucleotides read TGTGCCAGCAGCTTACGTCCTGGAGCAGGTAGAGACAATGAGCAGTTCTTC. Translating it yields CASSLRPGAGRDNEQFF.

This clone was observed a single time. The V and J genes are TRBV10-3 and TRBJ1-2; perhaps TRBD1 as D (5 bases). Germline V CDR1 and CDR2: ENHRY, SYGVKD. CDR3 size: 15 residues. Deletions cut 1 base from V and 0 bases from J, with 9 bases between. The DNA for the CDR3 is TGTGCCATCAGTGAGTTTGGGGGGGCTAACTATGGCTACACCTTC. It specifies CAISEFGGANYGYTF.

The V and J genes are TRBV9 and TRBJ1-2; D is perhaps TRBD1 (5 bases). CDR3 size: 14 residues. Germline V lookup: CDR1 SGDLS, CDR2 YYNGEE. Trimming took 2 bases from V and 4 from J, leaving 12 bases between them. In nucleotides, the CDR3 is TGTGCCAGCAGCGTGGGAGGGGACGGCTATGGCTACACCTTC. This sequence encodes CASSVGGDGYGYTF. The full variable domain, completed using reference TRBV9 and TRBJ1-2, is DSGVTQTPKHLITATGQRVTLRCSPRSGDLSVYWYQQSLDQGLQFLIQYYNGEERAKGNILERFSAQQFPDLHSELNLSSLELGDSALYFCASSVGGDGYGYTFGSGTRLTVV.